This T cell receptor (beta chain) is drawn from a study of TIL therapy for anti-PD-1-resistant metastatic lung cancer (dated by TCRdb to the early 2020s). For context, the study as a whole: Before any PD-1/PD-L1 blockade was given, tumors were harvested, nivolumab was then administered, and patients who progressed went on to receive lymphodepletion, an infusion of expanded TIL, and IL-2. Across the cohort, whole-exome sequencing showed a median non-synonymous tumor mutation burden of 1.5 mutations per megabase. Clonotypes were tracked across tumor, expanded TIL product and serial blood samples by T cell receptor beta sequencing of tumor and peripheral blood. A median age of around 58 years (range about 35-80) and a median tumor PD-L1 proportion score of about 5.4% were recorded among enrolled patients. Most of the cohort had lung adenocarcinoma, including a few EGFR-mutant tumors and two ALK-rearranged tumors, and half of the patients were either current or former smokers.

TCR beta CDR3 regions were amplified from genomic DNA with the immunoSEQ v3 hsTCRB kit using bias-controlled multiplex PCR. TCR libraries were sequenced on an Illumina NextSeq 500 to some 2.2 million read pairs for survey level or about 4.5-6.5 million for deep level. The study's own analysis went as follows. Clonality was reported by immunoSEQ Analyzer software, which also assigned V, D and J genes and filtered out non-productive sequences. Repertoires were compared by productive Simpson clonality and by the Morisita overlap index of productive TRB rearrangements between infused TIL and blood. The absolute count of a clonotype in blood was estimated by multiplying the lymphocyte count by the CD3+ fraction and by the productive frequency of the clone. Here the immuneACCESS table is served through TCRdb, limited to in-frame sequences with V and J called. Missing clones are a known gap in these copies; in checked studies unresolved V genes cover under half, and the rest lacks a known reason. That table supplies the V and J calls and clone size; D and trimming were determined from the DNA. The sample has about 60,000 clones on record, about 69% of them singletons. 6% to 8.5% of the sample is held by the ten biggest clonotypes.

The full study reports these points: The baseline peripheral repertoire was partially replaced by infused TIL clonotypes, which then decayed over months, and persistence showed no apparent association with response. Because the cohort was highly selected, with more treatment-naive, never-smoker and oncogene-addicted patients than is typical, generalizability is limited. The study protocol defined all tumor marker inferences as exploratory.

CDR1 and CDR2 are drawn from the germline V gene: SNHLY, FYNNEI. The trim is 9 bases for V and 0 bases for J, with a gap of 9 bases between the germline ends. Measured from the cysteine to the phenylalanine, the CDR3 is 13 residues long. CDR3 DNA is the only sequence kept; it has 39 bases, read in frame from the first base. With respect to this clone: No cognate antigen has been identified for it. No qualities accompany the bases; no much larger clone lies one base away.

The time point label corresponds to: pre-treatment sample, taken before nivolumab and TIL therapy. Adults with stage 4 NSCLC were enrolled in a dual-center phase I trial from late 2017 to January 2020. Samples came from a single-arm, open-label phase I trial of tumor-infiltrating lymphocyte therapy with nivolumab in advanced non-small cell lung cancer. Blood mononuclear cells from EDTA tubes were separated on a Ficoll gradient and snap-frozen as pellets, and DNA was extracted from the cells using a Qiagen mini-prep kit. Sequencing was performed on blood, taken at baseline. The sequence was collected from a person aged 30 to 80 with non-small cell lung cancer. This receptor chain uses TRBV2 and TRBJ1-5; TRBD1 is perhaps the D gene, given 5 matching bases. The DNA reads as follows: TGTGCCAGGGTCCAGGGTAGCAATCAGCCCCAGCATTTT. Translated, it reads CARVQGSNQPQHF. Full variable domain (CDR3 extended with the reference TRBV2 and TRBJ1-5 proteins): EPEVTQTPSHQVTQMGQEVILRCVPISNHLYFYWYRQILGQKVEFLVSFYNNEISEKSEIFDDQFSVERPDGSNFTLKIRSTKLEDSAMYFCARVQGSNQPQHFGDGTRLSIL.